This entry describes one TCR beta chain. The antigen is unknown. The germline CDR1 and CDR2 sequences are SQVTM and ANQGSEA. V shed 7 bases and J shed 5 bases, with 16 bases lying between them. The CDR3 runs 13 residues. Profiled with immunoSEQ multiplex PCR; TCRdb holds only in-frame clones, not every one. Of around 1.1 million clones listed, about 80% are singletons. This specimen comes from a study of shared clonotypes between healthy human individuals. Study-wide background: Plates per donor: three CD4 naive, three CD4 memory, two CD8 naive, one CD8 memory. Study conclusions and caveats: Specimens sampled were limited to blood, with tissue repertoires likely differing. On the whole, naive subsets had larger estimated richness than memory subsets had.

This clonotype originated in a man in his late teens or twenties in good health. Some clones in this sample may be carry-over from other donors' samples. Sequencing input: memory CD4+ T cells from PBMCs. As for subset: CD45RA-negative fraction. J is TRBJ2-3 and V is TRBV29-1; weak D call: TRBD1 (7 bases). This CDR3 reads CSGKQGGIDTQYF. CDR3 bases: TGCAGCGGAAAGCAGGGGGGTATAGATACGCAGTATTTT.